This T cell receptor beta chain was profiled in a study of cytomegalovirus exposure and HLA in healthy donors. Across the whole study: In an early release, HLA-typed donors contributed some 88 million unique TCR sequences. The study's findings and limits: A later analysis linked a missense DCLRE1C variant to TCR beta V- and J-gene trimming. Most TCR sequences showed up rarely, but some public TCRs showed up in many donors.

The PCR employed 60 Vbeta primers together with 13 Jbeta primers. Sequenced by immunoSEQ multiplex PCR; TCRdb stores in-frame clones only, minus some. The table has roughly 250,000 clones, just over 70% seen once. V lost 6 bases, J lost 1 base, and 15 bases lay in between. Germline V lookup: CDR1 SGHDN, CDR2 FVKESK. The CDR3 is 15 residues long. For this clone: Its target is not known.

This sequence originates from a female donor in good health and CMV-seronegative. The specimen was PBMCs. V usage is TRBV14 and J usage is TRBJ1-1; D unresolved. CDR3 DNA: TGTGCCAGCAGTGACACGCCAAACAAGAACACTGAAGCTTTCTTT. It translates to CASSDTPNKNTEAFF.